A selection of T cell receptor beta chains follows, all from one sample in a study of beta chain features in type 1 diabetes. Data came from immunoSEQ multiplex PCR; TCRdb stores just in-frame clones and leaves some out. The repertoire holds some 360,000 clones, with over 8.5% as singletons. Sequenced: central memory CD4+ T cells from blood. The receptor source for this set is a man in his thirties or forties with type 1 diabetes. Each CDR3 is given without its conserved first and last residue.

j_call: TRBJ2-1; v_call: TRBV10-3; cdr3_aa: ATAELAGSSDEQF
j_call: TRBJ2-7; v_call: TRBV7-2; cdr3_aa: ASSILTGGTYEQY
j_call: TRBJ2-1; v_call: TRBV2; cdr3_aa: ASSGGAGGYNEQF
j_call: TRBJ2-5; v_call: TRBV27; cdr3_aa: ATRQGQQETQY
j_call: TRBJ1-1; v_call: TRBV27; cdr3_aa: ASSPRQGAGNTEAF
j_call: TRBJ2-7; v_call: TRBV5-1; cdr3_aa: ASSLDWGSYEQY
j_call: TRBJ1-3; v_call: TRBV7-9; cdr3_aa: ASSLSGAHGNTIY
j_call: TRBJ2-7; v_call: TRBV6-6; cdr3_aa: ASRYQAVGSSYEQY
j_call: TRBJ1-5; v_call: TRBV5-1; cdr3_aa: ASSLGFGGNQPQH
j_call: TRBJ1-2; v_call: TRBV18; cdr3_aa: ASSPRDSLYGYT
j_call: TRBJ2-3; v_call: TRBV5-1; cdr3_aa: ASSPGQSTDTQY
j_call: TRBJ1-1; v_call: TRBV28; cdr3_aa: ASTLGGGQLNTEAF
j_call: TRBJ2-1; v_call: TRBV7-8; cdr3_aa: ASSPQSPRQGSGEQF
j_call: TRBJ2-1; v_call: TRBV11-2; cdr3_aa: ASTTSPDAVYNEQF
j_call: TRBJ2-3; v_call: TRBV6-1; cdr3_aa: ASSEVLAGNTDTQY
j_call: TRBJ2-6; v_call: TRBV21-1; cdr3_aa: ASSAQASGANVLT
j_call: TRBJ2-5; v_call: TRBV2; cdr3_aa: ASTGTGSRETQY
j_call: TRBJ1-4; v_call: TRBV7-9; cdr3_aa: ASSLAPGTGDEKLF
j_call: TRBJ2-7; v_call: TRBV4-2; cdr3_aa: ASSQESEQY
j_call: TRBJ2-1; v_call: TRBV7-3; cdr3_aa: ASSSLAGVYNEQF
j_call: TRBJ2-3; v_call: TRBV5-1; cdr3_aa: ASSLGQGADTQY
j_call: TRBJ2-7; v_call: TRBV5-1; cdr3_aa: ASSLAGQTGFSYEQY
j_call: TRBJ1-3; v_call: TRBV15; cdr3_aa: ATSTHSGAGNTIY
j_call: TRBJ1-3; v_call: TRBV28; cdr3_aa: ASSNPQGGNTIY
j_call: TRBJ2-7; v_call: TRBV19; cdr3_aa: ASSMTGVGEQY
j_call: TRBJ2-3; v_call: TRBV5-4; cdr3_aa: ASSLQTGKDTQY